What follows are 27 T cell receptor beta chains derived from one specimen sequenced in a study of T cell repertoires in cytomegalovirus infection. What these receptors recognize is not known. Each CDR3 protein is one row after TCRdb ran MiXCR on the reads. Of some 920,000 distinct CDR3 sequences in the sample, around 32% were seen once. This specimen was cultured CD8+ T cells from PBMCs, taken from culture after CMV antigen stimulation. These receptors were obtained from a human donor in good health (CMV status not recorded). Some clones in this sample may be carry-over from other donors' samples.

The sample holds many counts of this clonotype. J is TRBJ2-1 and V is TRBV7-6; D gene uncertain. The CDR3 length is 13 residues. The V and J ends lost 2 bases and 7 bases respectively, with 9 bases between them. The germline gives CDR1 SGHVS, CDR2 FNYEAQ. The CDR3 coding sequence is TGTGCCAGCAGCTTACTCTTGAGGAATGAGCAGTTCTTC. It specifies CASSLLLRNEQFF.

The chain combines TRBV6-2 or TRBV6-3 with TRBJ2-5; D is unclear. CDR1 and CDR2 (germline): MNHEY, SVGEGT. This CDR3 has 11 residues. The V and J ends lost 2 bases and 7 bases respectively, with 5 bases between them. CDR3 DNA sequence: TGTGCCAGCAGTTACGATCGGACCCAGTACTTC. It yields the protein CASSYDRTQYF.

The chain recombines TRBV19 with TRBJ1-5, with 7 bases aligning to TRBD1. CDR1 and CDR2 from the germline V gene are LNHDA and SQIVND (reference sequence). Germline trimming cut 6 bases from V and 10 bases from J; bases unmatched to any gene: 9. This CDR3 is built from 13 residues. CDR3 sequence reads: CASSGAGDSPQHF. In DNA, the CDR3 is TGTGCCAGTAGCGGGGCCGGGGACAGCCCCCAGCATTTT.

The chain links TRBV12-5 to TRBJ1-4; perhaps TRBD1 as D (5 bases). V lost 6 bases to trimming and J lost 0 bases, with 8 bases between them. CDR1 is LGHNT and CDR2 is FRNRAP in the germline V gene. The CDR3 contains 14 residues. The CDR3, as DNA: TGTGCTAGTGGAGACAGATCAACTAATGAAAAACTGTTTTTT. As protein: CASGDRSTNEKLFF. Using reference TRBV12-5 and TRBJ1-4 for the parts outside the CDR3, the full variable domain is DARVTQTPRHKVTEMGQEVTMRCQPILGHNTVFWYRQTMMQGLELLAYFRNRAPLDDSGMPKDRFSAEMPDATLATLKIQPSEPRDSAVYFCASGDRSTNEKLFFGSGTQLSVL.

J is TRBJ2-1 and V is TRBV20-1, with D hard to call. V was pared by 2 bases and J by 0 bases, with 5 bases between. The CDR3 sequence is 13 residues long. Germline-derived CDR1 and CDR2 are DFQATT and SNEGSKA (reference sequence). CDR3 DNA sequence: TGCAGTGCTAGACCCGTCTCCTACAATGAGCAGTTCTTC. Protein: CSARPVSYNEQFF.

Only a few counts were recorded for this clonotype. This chain links TRBV7-3 with TRBJ2-5, with 8 bases lining up with TRBD1. Looked up from germline, CDR1 is SGHTA and CDR2 is FQGTGA. V shed 5 bases, J shed 3 bases, and the junction held 8 bases outside the gene matches. This CDR3 is 15 amino acids long. The CDR3 nucleotides read TGTGCCAGCAGCGCATACCTGGACAGGGAAGAGACCCAGTACTTC. As protein: CASSAYLDREETQYF.

This clonotype was counted a few times. V is TRBV10-2 and J is TRBJ1-2; D gene ambiguous. This CDR3 has 13 amino acids. V shed 2 bases and J shed 8 bases, with 12 bases lying between them. Germline V CDR1 and CDR2: WSHSY, SAAADI. Written as DNA, the CDR3 is TGCGCCAGCAGTGAGAACTCGGTGGAGGGCTACACCTTC. Protein product: CASSENSVEGYTF.

The V gene is TRBV28, the J gene TRBJ2-7; TRBD1 might be the D (6 bases). The CDR3 consists of 15 residues. Looked up from germline, CDR1 is MDHEN and CDR2 is SYDVKM. The ends were cut back, 10 bases at V and 3 bases at J, with 22 bases in the middle. CDR3 amino acids: CATSVAGVYLYEQYF. The CDR3 bases are TGTGCCACATCGGTGGCAGGGGTGTACCTCTACGAGCAGTACTTC. Looking up the rest from reference TRBV28 and TRBJ2-7 gives the full variable domain: DVKVTQSSRYLVKRTGEKVFLECVQDMDHENMFWYRQDPGLGLRLIYFSYDVKMKEKGDIPEGYSVSREKKERFSLILESASTNQTSMYLCATSVAGVYLYEQYFGPGTRLTVT.

This clonotype came up a few times. The chain links TRBV6-1 to TRBJ2-5, with D tentatively TRBD1 or TRBD2 (5 bases each). Trimming removed 5 bases at V and 0 bases at J, with 16 bases between. The CDR3 is made up of 16 amino acids. Germline loops: CDR1 MNHNS, CDR2 SASEGT. The CDR3 DNA is TGTGCCAGCAGTCCTTGGACTGAGACAGACCAAGAGACCCAGTACTTC. It specifies CASSPWTETDQETQYF.

This clonotype was counted a few times. The genes are TRBV7-9 and TRBJ2-7; D unclear. Germline V gene data show CDR1 as SEHNR and CDR2 as FQNEAQ (reference sequence). Trimming removed 5 bases from V and 2 bases from J, with 10 bases in between. CDR3 length: 13 amino acids. CDR3 nucleotide sequence: TGTGCCAGCAGCCCCCAGGAGACCTACGAGCAGTACTTC. Residues: CASSPQETYEQYF. The whole variable domain, remainder taken from reference TRBV7-9 and TRBJ2-7, is DTGVSQNPRHKITKRGQNVTFRCDPISEHNRLYWYRQTLGQGPEFLTYFQNEAQLEKSRLLSDRFSAERPKGSFSTLEIQRTEQGDSAMYLCASSPQETYEQYFGPGTRLTVT.

The chain joins TRBV6-1 to TRBJ1-5; TRBD1 is a possible D gene (5 bases). Trimming left V 1 base short and J 4 bases short, with 11 bases between. The germline CDR1 and CDR2 sequences are MNHNS and SASEGT. The CDR3 has 15 residues. Here the CDR3 DNA reads TGTGCCAGCAGTGAAGGGGCTAGGGGAAATCAGCCCCAGCATTTT. It is translated as CASSEGARGNQPQHF.

This clonotype appeared a few times. The chain has TRBV12-3 or TRBV12-4 and TRBJ1-6; D is possibly TRBD1 (6 bases). Trimming shortened V by 3 bases and J by 5 bases, and 23 bases separated the two germline ends. This CDR3 has 19 amino acids. CDR3 protein: CASSFLRNGQPINNSPLHF. The DNA for the CDR3 is TGTGCCAGCAGTTTCCTAAGGAACGGACAGCCAATAAATAATTCACCCCTCCACTTT.

This clonotype has a count of ten or more. The V gene is TRBV7-6, the J gene TRBJ2-3, with D possibly matching TRBD1 (5 bases). The CDR3 totals 15 residues. Germline V gives CDR1 SGHVS, CDR2 FNYEAQ. V was shortened by 4 bases and J by 1 base, with 12 bases between the two germline ends. The DNA of the CDR3 is TGTGCCAGCAGCTCAACCGAGACAGGCACAGATACGCAGTATTTT. This gives the protein CASSSTETGTDTQYF.

V usage is TRBV7-9 and J usage is TRBJ2-5, with D hard to call. The CDR3 covers 15 residues. The germline V gene encodes CDR1 SEHNR and CDR2 FQNEAQ (reference sequence). Trimming shortened V by 5 bases and J by 2 bases, and 15 bases separated the two germline ends. The CDR3 nucleotides read TGTGCCAGCAGCCTAAGTCCGGCTCCTCAAGAGACCCAGTACTTC. It yields the protein CASSLSPAPQETQYF.

The V and J genes are TRBV7-8 and TRBJ1-1; D unclear. The length of the CDR3 is 13 residues. Germline V CDR1 and CDR2: SGHVS, FQNEAQ. V shed 6 bases and J shed 1 base, with 9 bases lying between them. The CDR3 sequence: CASSRDANTEAFF. The CDR3 DNA sequence: TGTGCCAGCAGTCGCGATGCGAACACTGAAGCTTTCTTT.

A remark on this clonotype: A much larger clone lies one base from this, so it may be a read error. The rearrangement joins TRBV7-2 to TRBJ2-7; either TRBD1 or TRBD2 may supply D (6 bases each). With 10 bases removed from V and 2 bases from J, the gap between germline ends came to 21 bases. Per the germline V gene, CDR1 is SGHTA and CDR2 is FQGNSA. The CDR3 loop spans 15 amino acids. The CDR3 is CTTSPGDSLAYEQYF. In DNA, the CDR3 is TGTACCACCTCCCCAGGGGACTCCCTGGCCTACGAGCAGTACTTC.

This clonotype has at least ten counts. V is TRBV12-5 and J is TRBJ1-1; perhaps TRBD1 as D (6 bases). The germline gives CDR1 LGHNT, CDR2 FRNRAP. V was cut by 6 bases and J by 1 base, with 15 bases left in between. The CDR3 covers 15 residues. Here the CDR3 reads CASGSLGGGNTEAFF. CDR3 coding DNA: TGTGCTAGTGGATCCCTAGGGGGGGGGAACACTGAAGCTTTCTTT.

The gene calls are TRBV7-9 and TRBJ2-7; TRBD1 aligns across 9 bases. Germline CDR1 and CDR2: SEHNR and FQNEAQ (reference sequence). V lost 5 bases to trimming and J lost 6 bases; unmatched junction nucleotides: 11. The CDR3 totals 15 residues. CDR3 sequence reads: CASSKTGTGFREQYF. CDR3 nucleotide sequence: TGTGCCAGCAGCAAAACCGGGACAGGGTTTCGCGAGCAGTACTTC. The whole variable domain, remainder taken from reference TRBV7-9 and TRBJ2-7, is DTGVSQNPRHKITKRGQNVTFRCDPISEHNRLYWYRQTLGQGPEFLTYFQNEAQLEKSRLLSDRFSAERPKGSFSTLEIQRTEQGDSAMYLCASSKTGTGFREQYFGPGTRLTVT.

This clonotype was detected many times. The chain has TRBV7-2 and TRBJ2-3, with TRBD1 matching 7 bases. V gave up 0 bases and J gave up 1 base; unmatched junction bases: 7. This CDR3 is built from 17 residues. CDR1 is SGHTA, CDR2 FQGNSA, per germline. This CDR3 reads CASSLAMRGGGTDTQYF. The CDR3 nucleotides read TGTGCCAGCAGCTTAGCAATGAGAGGGGGCGGCACAGATACGCAGTATTTT.

This clonotype was detected ten times or more. CDR3 nucleotides: TGTGCCAGCACACTACATGGGACCGGCTATGGCTACACCTTC. It translates to CASTLHGTGYGYTF. This chain connects TRBV12-3 or TRBV12-4 to TRBJ1-2; tentatively, D is TRBD1 (5 bases). Trimming stripped 7 bases from V and 4 bases from J, with 16 bases between. CDR3 length: 14 residues.

This rearrangement joins TRBV6-6 to TRBJ1-5, with 7 nucleotides matching TRBD1. CDR1 is MNHNY and CDR2 is SVGAGI in the germline V gene (reference sequence). V was pared by 6 bases and J by 4 bases, with 12 bases of the junction left unmatched. The CDR3 sequence is 16 residues long. CDR3 sequence reads: CASSFRPGQPNQPQHF. The CDR3 bases are TGTGCCAGCAGCTTCCGACCGGGACAGCCAAATCAGCCCCAGCATTTT.

The V call is TRBV19, the J call TRBJ1-5; TRBD1 matches 7 bases. This CDR3 has 16 amino acids. The germline CDR1 and CDR2 sequences are LNHDA and SQIVND (reference sequence). Trimming took 9 bases from V and 4 from J; bases not matched to a gene: 15. CDR3 sequence reads: CASTNYRDRQNQPQHF. The DNA for the CDR3 is TGTGCCAGCACGAATTACCGGGACAGACAAAATCAGCCCCAGCATTTT.

The V and J genes are TRBV24-1 and TRBJ2-3, with a tentative D call TRBD1 (5 bases). Germline V lookup: CDR1 KGHDR, CDR2 SFDVKD. The CDR3 is made up of 14 amino acids. With 5 bases removed from V and 4 bases from J, the gap between germline ends came to 12 bases. The CDR3 nucleotides are TGTGCCACCAGTGCTTGGGGCCGAGCAGATACGCAGTATTTT. It encodes CATSAWGRADTQYF.

The V call is TRBV15, the J call TRBJ1-6; 9 nucleotides line up with TRBD1. The V gene end was trimmed by 0 bases and the J gene end by 10 bases; junction bases not matched to a gene: 10. CDR1 and CDR2 (germline): LNHNV, YYDKDF (reference sequence). The CDR3 spans 17 residues. The CDR3 sequence is CATSRDRGQGVNSPLHF. The CDR3 DNA sequence: TGTGCCACCAGCAGAGATAGGGGACAGGGAGTTAACTCACCCCTCCACTTT.

This chain links TRBV4-1 with TRBJ2-2; 8 bases fit TRBD2. This CDR3 has 16 amino acids. The V segment lost 0 bases and the J segment 5 bases; nucleotides outside the gene matches: 5. CDR1 and CDR2 from the germline V gene are MGHRA and YSYEKL. The CDR3, as DNA: TGCGCCAGCAGCCAAGAGCGGGGGGCGCGGACCGGGGAGCTGTTTTTT. Amino acid sequence: CASSQERGARTGELFF.

This clonotype showed up just a few times. The chain combines TRBV5-5 with TRBJ2-1; D uncertain. Germline CDR1 and CDR2: SGHKS and YYEKEE (reference sequence). This CDR3 has 14 residues. The V and J ends lost 0 bases and 5 bases respectively, with 9 bases between them. CDR3 nucleotide sequence: TGTGCCAGCAGCTTGGCCTCACCACACAATGAGCAGTTCTTC. This encodes CASSLASPHNEQFF.

This clonotype was seen more than once but under ten times. The rearrangement uses TRBV7-6 and TRBJ2-7; D assignment may be TRBD1 or TRBD2 (5 bases each). Trimming cost V 5 bases and J 6 bases, with 14 bases left between them. Germline CDR1 reads SGHVS; CDR2 reads FNYEAQ. The CDR3 has 13 residues. The CDR3 region is CASSPGPITEQYF. DNA of the CDR3: TGTGCCAGCAGCCCGGGACCAATAACCGAGCAGTACTTC.